This entry lists 14 T cell receptor beta chains sequenced from one sample in a study of OX40 agonist ivuxolimab in advanced cancers. The library came from the immunoSEQ multiplex PCR assay. The clones in this table, taken by TCRdb from immuneACCESS, are in-frame only. Not every clone is retained; where verified, under half of the shortfall comes from an unresolved V gene, and the cause of the rest is unknown. For this sample there are about 27,000 clones; around 80% appear just once. The ten largest clones add up to roughly 29% of the sample. Sequenced material: CD4+ or CD8+ T cells sorted from blood, taken in a trial of the OX40 agonist ivuxolimab. Every receptor here comes from an adult with an advanced solid tumor such as melanoma, head and neck, liver or kidney cancer.

The chain carries TRBV5-6 and TRBJ1-1; D is undetermined. The CDR3 is made up of 12 amino acids. Trimming left V 7 bases short and J 0 bases short, with 7 bases between. Germline lookup yields CDR1 SGHDT and CDR2 YYEEEE. The CDR3 spells CASGSLNTEAFF. The CDR3, as DNA: TGTGCCAGCGGTAGTCTGAACACTGAAGCTTTCTTT.

V gene TRBV9 combines with J gene TRBJ1-2, with D unclear. Germline-derived CDR1 and CDR2 are SGDLS and YYNGEE. V lost 6 bases, J lost 2 bases, and 11 bases lay in between. The CDR3 covers 13 residues. CDR3: CASTSGGNYGYTF. The CDR3 nucleotides read TGTGCCAGCACCTCTGGAGGGAACTATGGCTACACCTTC.

The chain is built from TRBV9 and TRBJ2-3, with D maybe TRBD1 (6 bases). This CDR3 has 14 residues. V was cut by 1 base and J by 0 bases, with 6 bases left in between. Germline CDR1 and CDR2: SGDLS and YYNGEE. CDR3 sequence reads: CASSVQGSTDTQYF. CDR3 coding DNA: TGTGCCAGCAGCGTACAGGGGAGCACAGATACGCAGTATTTT.

The genes are TRBV7-9 and TRBJ2-7; D is perhaps TRBD1 (6 bases). The germline V gene encodes CDR1 SEHNR and CDR2 FQNEAQ (reference sequence). The CDR3 has 14 residues. Deletions cut 3 bases from V and 0 bases from J, with 9 bases between. For the CDR3, the DNA is TGTGCCAGCAGCTTCGACAGGACCTCCTACGAGCAGTACTTC. It translates to CASSFDRTSYEQYF. Full variable domain (missing parts from reference TRBV7-9 and TRBJ2-7): DTGVSQNPRHKITKRGQNVTFRCDPISEHNRLYWYRQTLGQGPEFLTYFQNEAQLEKSRLLSDRFSAERPKGSFSTLEIQRTEQGDSAMYLCASSFDRTSYEQYFGPGTRLTVT.

V usage is TRBV5-5 and J usage is TRBJ1-2; tentatively, D is TRBD1 (5 bases). Germline values: CDR1 SGHKS, CDR2 YYEKEE (reference sequence). V lost 1 base, J lost 0 bases, and 10 bases lay in between. The length of the CDR3 is 15 residues. CDR3 in DNA: TGTGCCAGCAGCTTGTGGGGGACCCCTAACTATGGCTACACCTTC. It encodes CASSLWGTPNYGYTF.

The sample holds a few counts of this clone. The chain is built from TRBV7-2 and TRBJ2-1; D gene ambiguous. The ends were cut back, 5 bases at V and 8 bases at J, with 19 bases in the middle. CDR1 SGHTA and CDR2 FQGNSA come from the germline V gene. The CDR3 sequence is 15 residues long. DNA for the CDR3: TGTGCCAGCAGCCCAGTCTCTACCCTGGGCGATGAGCAGTTCTTC. Encoded protein: CASSPVSTLGDEQFF.

The V call is TRBV6-1, the J call TRBJ1-2; possibly TRBD1 for D (5 bases). Germline V CDR1 and CDR2: MNHNS, SASEGT. The V and J ends lost 6 bases and 8 bases respectively, with 16 bases between them. The CDR3 is 13 residues long. CDR3 residues: CASSRDSLKGYTF. CDR3 DNA sequence: TGTGCCAGCAGCCGGGACTCGCTAAAGGGCTACACCTTC.

The chain uses TRBV30 and TRBJ2-6; 8 bases line up with TRBD1. After removal of 4 bases from V and 0 bases from J, the junction contained 5 bases not matched to a gene. Germline CDR1 is GTSNPN and CDR2 is SVGIG (reference sequence). This CDR3 has 16 residues. The CDR3 reads CAWNRGANSGANVLTF. As DNA, the CDR3 is TGTGCCTGGAACAGGGGGGCCAACTCTGGGGCCAACGTCCTGACTTTC.

This chain links TRBV28 with TRBJ2-2, with a tentative D call TRBD1 (6 bases). This CDR3 has 15 amino acids. Trimming shortened V by 6 bases and J by 6 bases, and 17 bases separated the two germline ends. Looked up from germline, CDR1 is MDHEN and CDR2 is SYDVKM. The CDR3 DNA reads TGTGCCAGCAGCTATCAATTCCGACAGGCCGGGGAGCTGTTTTTT. Protein: CASSYQFRQAGELFF.

This clone was picked up a small number of times. The chain employs TRBV7-9 and TRBJ1-2; TRBD1 matches 8 bases. The V segment lost 5 bases and the J segment 4 bases; nucleotides outside the gene matches: 3. Per the germline V gene, CDR1 is SEHNR and CDR2 is FQNEAQ (reference sequence). The CDR3 covers 13 residues. In nucleotides, the CDR3 is TGTGCCAGCAGCACAGGGGGTGGCTATGGCTACACCTTC. Translation gives CASSTGGGYGYTF.

CDR3 nucleotide sequence: TGTGCCACCAGCCTTGACAGGGCGGGGAACACTGAAGCTTTCTTT. Amino acid sequence: CATSLDRAGNTEAFF. This rearrangement joins TRBV15 to TRBJ1-1; 7 bases fit TRBD1. Germline values: CDR1 LNHNV, CDR2 YYDKDF (reference sequence). CDR3 length: 15 amino acids. J was trimmed by 1 base and V by 5 bases; bases with no gene match: 7.

The rearrangement links TRBV11-3 to TRBJ2-1; D might be TRBD1 (5 bases). The CDR3 covers 14 residues. V gave up 5 bases and J gave up 4 bases, with 12 bases separating them. Germline V CDR1 and CDR2: SGHNT, YENEEA. CDR3 region: CASSTAGAYNEQFF. The CDR3 region has the DNA TGTGCCAGCAGCACGGCTGGGGCTTACAATGAGCAGTTCTTC.

The chain uses TRBV27 and TRBJ2-1; possible D gene TRBD2, 5 bases. The V end lost 0 bases, the J end lost 2 bases, and 8 bases lay between the germline ends. This CDR3 region has 15 residues. The germline CDR1 and CDR2 sequences are MNHEY and SMNVEV (reference sequence). The DNA for the CDR3 is TGTGCCAGCAGTTTATCAGCAGCGGCCTACAATGAGCAGTTCTTC. It translates to CASSLSAAAYNEQFF.

The chain carries TRBV7-2 and TRBJ2-5; 8 bases are a match to TRBD2. V lost 2 bases, J lost 4 bases, and 15 bases stayed unmatched. The CDR3 consists of 18 residues. In germline, CDR1 is SGHTA, CDR2 FQGNSA. CDR3 in DNA: TGTGCCAGCAGCTTATTCAAGGGGAGGCGGGAGGAGCGAGAGACCCAGTACTTC. Protein: CASSLFKGRREERETQYF. Supplemented by reference TRBV7-2 and TRBJ2-5, the full variable domain reads GAGVSQSPSNKVTEKGKDVELRCDPISGHTALYWYRQSLGQGLEFLIYFQGNSAPDKSGLPSDRFSAERTGGSVSTLTIQRTQQEDSAVYLCASSLFKGRREERETQYFGPGTRLLVL.